The clone carrying this T cell receptor (beta chain) was counted many times. Its antigen is not known. Duration under 3 months, a NOSPECS grade of at least 4, and a Clinical Activity Score of at least 3 characterized the ophthalmopathy patients. Uncontrolled infection, other autoimmune disease, pregnancy or lactation excluded patients. Using RNA transcripts as the source, TCR beta CDR3 regions were amplified. The primer set for the first-round RT-PCR of the TCR CDR3 was HTBI. Using its own MiXCR run on the multiplex PCR reads, TCRdb lists one record per CDR3 protein. The data hold around 500,000 distinct CDR3 sequences, with about 16% observed a single time. This entry comes from a study of T cells in Graves' hyperthyroidism and ophthalmopathy. The study, taken as a whole, reports: Blood held most thyroid clonotypes expanded above 0.001 frequency.

Losses at the gene ends were 8 bases for V and 5 bases for J; bases not matched to a gene: 8. The CDR3 sequence is 13 residues long. Germline-derived CDR1 and CDR2 are ENHRY and SYGVKD. The chain employs TRBV10-3 and TRBJ2-7; 8 nucleotides line up with TRBD2. The receptor's source is a woman aged 30 to 39 with Graves' ophthalmopathy. Sequencing was done on a sample of blood. CDR3 nucleotide sequence: TGTGCCATCTTGGCTAGCGGGTACCACGAGCAGTACTTC. This codes for CAILASGYHEQYF.